This T cell receptor beta chain was captured in a study of T and B cells in COVID-19 patients. Blood genomic DNA input for TRB amplification was about 240-550 ng. Between the trimmed V and J ends, which lost 3 bases and 9 bases, there was a span of 12 bases. This CDR3 comprises 13 residues. Germline V CDR1 and CDR2: MRHNA, SNTAGT. Multiplex PCR with BIOMED2 TRB-A/B primer pools amplified TRB rearrangements. TCRdb re-analysed the multiplex PCR reads in MiXCR, keeping a single row per CDR3 protein. The table has over 9,500 distinct CDR3 sequences, more than 25% seen once; the top ten hold about 30%. The receptor was derived from a human donor who had recovered from COVID-19. The chain recombines TRBV6-4 with TRBJ2-1; D not certain. The material sequenced was blood. CDR3 amino acids: CASSEVETGEQFF. Written as DNA, the CDR3 is TGTGCCAGCAGTGAGGTCGAAACGGGTGAGCAGTTCTTC.